This TCR beta chain is from a study of blood T cell repertoires in COVID-19 (dated by TCRdb to about 2020). For the study in its entirety: Collaborator samples came from the United States, Italy and Spain and covered acute and convalescent phases of COVID-19. The material from the prospective study consisted of cDNA or gDNA derived from T cells, B-cell-depleted T cells, or PBMCs. Subjects who had been exposed to COVID-19, were actively infected with it, or had recovered from it provided the deeply sampled blood TCRbeta repertoires that made up the dataset. A freely available public database, intended as a resource for researchers studying the immune response to SARS-CoV-2, is where the repertoires were released. Samples were obtained from the ongoing ImmuneRACE study (first 160 participants) and from over a thousand subjects provided by 6 global collaborators. A de-identified subject ID, COVID-19 status, age in years and sex were almost always included in the sample metadata. Where HLA class I and class II types were available, the types were taken from metadata supplied by the sample provider, not from assay-based typing.

Overall study results and their limits: The amount of clinical and demographic metadata varied by source and participant and was provided uncurated.

TCRbeta CDR3 regions were amplified from genomic DNA by means of the immunoSEQ Assay, a bias-controlled multiplex PCR. The paper's data handling went like this. Nucleated cell counts per sample were estimated from amplification of reference gene primers within the assay. To quantify the absolute abundance of each unique TCRbeta CDR3 rearrangement, sequence reads were collapsed and filtered. Productive Simpson clonality was computed per sample as the square root of Simpson's diversity index over productive rearrangements. This immuneACCESS table, as held by TCRdb, lists in-frame sequences with V and J called but not all clones. Of the missing ones, under half trace to an unresolved V gene in checked studies; the others have no known cause. The V and J calls and clone size come from that table; D and trimming were worked out from the DNA. Here the sample has tens of thousands of clones; more than 65% occur a single time. 20% to 25% of the sample goes to the ten largest clones.

On this clone itself: Its antigen is unknown. Per-base quality was not reported, and no clone a single base away is much larger than it.

The collaborating institutions used their own protocols to collect whole blood in K2EDTA tubes. Collaborator samples were shipped for TCRbeta analysis as frozen whole blood, isolated PBMCs, or DNA extracted from either sample type. The CDR3 numbers 15 residues from cysteine through phenylalanine. This entry keeps only the CDR3 DNA: 45 bases, framed from base 1. Looking up the germline V gene (reference sequence) yields CDR1 SEHNR and CDR2 FQNEAQ. Trimming leaves V shorter by 5 bases and J shorter by 4 bases, with the junction holding 7 bases beyond the gene matches. Here the chain combines TRBV7-9 and TRBJ2-5; 10 middle bases align to TRBD2. The sample taken for sequencing was peripheral blood. The origin of this receptor is a man aged 60 to 69 with acute or convalescent COVID-19. The CDR3 here reads CASSIQRGGRETQYF. The DNA is TGTGCCAGCAGCATCCAGCGGGGGGGCAGAGAGACCCAGTACTTC.